Listed here are 31 T cell receptor beta chains from one sample, sequenced in a study of blood T cell repertoires in COVID-19. The table came from immunoSEQ multiplex PCR; TCRdb's copy has only in-frame clones and leaves some out. The sample records roughly 150,000 clones, about 87% being singletons. What was sequenced was peripheral blood. The receptors were gathered from a woman of 80 years or more with COVID-19, enrolled during active disease.

V is TRBV6-2 or TRBV6-3 and J is TRBJ2-6; tentatively, D is TRBD1 (6 bases). Germline V gene data show CDR1 as MNHEY and CDR2 as SVGEGT. Trimming took 4 bases from V and 5 from J, leaving 18 bases between them. The CDR3 has 17 residues. The CDR3 bases are TGTGCCAGCAGTTTCACCCCCTCGACAGGCTGGGCCAACGTCCTGACTTTC. Protein: CASSFTPSTGWANVLTF.

J is TRBJ1-2 and V is TRBV6-6, with D maybe TRBD1 (6 bases). The germline V gene has CDR1 MNHNY and CDR2 SVGAGI (reference sequence). V was clipped by 7 bases and J by 2 bases, with 11 bases between them. The CDR3 has 13 amino acids. This chain's CDR3 is CASTKQGNYGYTF. CDR3 coding DNA: TGTGCCAGCACCAAACAGGGCAACTATGGCTACACCTTC.

This chain connects TRBV21-1 to TRBJ2-3; the table gives TRBD2 as D, unverified against the DNA. TRBV21-1 is designated a pseudogene. The CDR3 runs 19 residues. The CDR3: CASSKKGNQLANCTDTQYF. For the CDR3, the DNA is TGTGCCAGCAGCAAAAAGGGAAACCAACTAGCGAACTGCACAGATACGCAGTATTTT.

The J gene is TRBJ2-5, the V gene TRBV4-3; TRBD2 might be the D (5 bases). Trimming took 0 bases from V and 5 from J, leaving 10 bases between them. The CDR3 has 14 amino acids. Per germline, CDR1 LGHNA and CDR2 YSLEER. CDR3 residues: CASSQELREETQYF. For the CDR3, the DNA is TGCGCCAGCAGCCAAGAATTAAGGGAGGAGACCCAGTACTTC.

The chain carries TRBV6-4 and TRBJ1-2, with D tentatively TRBD1 (6 bases). Germline CDR1 is MRHNA and CDR2 is SNTAGT. The CDR3 runs 14 residues. V was trimmed by 6 bases and J by 4 bases, leaving 15 bases between them. CDR3 sequence (DNA): TGTGCCAGCAGAAGGACAGAAGGTAGCTATGGCTACACCTTC. Residues: CASRRTEGSYGYTF.

This sequence joins TRBV4-3 and TRBJ2-5; D is uncertain. V was trimmed by 0 bases and J by 5 bases, leaving 7 bases between them. This CDR3 is built from 13 residues. Germline lookup yields CDR1 LGHNA and CDR2 YSLEER. CDR3 amino acids: CASSQDRRETQYF. In DNA form, the CDR3 reads TGCGCCAGCAGCCAAGATCGTCGGGAGACCCAGTACTTC.

The rearrangement links TRBV20-1 to TRBJ2-7; unclear D gene. V dropped 3 bases and J dropped 2 bases, with 8 bases sitting between them. Germline V gene data show CDR1 as DFQATT and CDR2 as SNEGSKA (reference sequence). The CDR3 loop spans 12 amino acids. CDR3 DNA: TGCAGTGCTAGTGACGGAGCCTACGAGCAGTACTTC. It is translated as CSASDGAYEQYF.

This clone was counted a single time. CDR3 protein: CASSLSSGRANEQFF. The CDR3 coding sequence is TGCGCCAGCAGCCTCTCTAGCGGGAGGGCGAATGAGCAGTTCTTC. V is TRBV4-3 and J is TRBJ2-1; 12 bases line up with TRBD2. With V trimmed by 4 bases and J by 7 bases, 5 bases remained unmatched. The CDR3 runs 15 residues. The germline V gene has CDR1 LGHNA and CDR2 YSLEER.

The chain is built from TRBV6-5 and TRBJ1-1, with D possibly matching TRBD1 (6 bases). Germline CDR1 and CDR2: MNHEY and SVGAGI. The CDR3 extends over 14 amino acids. Trimming pared 2 bases from V and 4 bases from J, leaving 11 bases between. The CDR3 bases are TGTGCCAGCAGTTACACGACAGGCGGCACTGAAGCTTTCTTT. Protein product: CASSYTTGGTEAFF.

The genes are TRBV5-1 and TRBJ2-1, with D unresolved. The CDR3 sequence is 15 residues long. Germline-derived CDR1 and CDR2 are SGHRS and YFSETQ. V dropped 0 bases and J dropped 0 bases, with 7 bases sitting between them. The CDR3 is CASSLVADSYNEQFF. The DNA for the CDR3 is TGCGCCAGCAGCTTGGTTGCGGACTCCTACAATGAGCAGTTCTTC.

This clone occurred once. This chain connects TRBV12-3 or TRBV12-4 to TRBJ1-2; tentative D call: TRBD1 (6 bases). Deletions cut 5 bases from V and 5 bases from J, with 12 bases between. The CDR3 totals 13 residues. CDR3 nucleotides: TGTGCCAGCAGTCGCTCAGGGGTATATGGCTACACCTTC. Translating it yields CASSRSGVYGYTF.

The chain carries TRBV28 and TRBJ2-5; 8 bases are a match to TRBD1. Trimming cost V 6 bases and J 3 bases; bases outside gene matches: 12. The CDR3 loop spans 16 amino acids. Germline CDR1 MDHEN, CDR2 SYDVKM. The CDR3 sequence is CASSITWTGRKETQYF. The CDR3 region has the DNA TGTGCCAGCAGCATCACCTGGACAGGGAGGAAAGAGACCCAGTACTTC.

The chain carries TRBV19 and TRBJ1-5, with a possible D match to TRBD1 (6 bases). CDR3 size: 15 residues. Germline V gene data show CDR1 as LNHDA and CDR2 as SQIVND (reference sequence). Trimming shortened V by 4 bases and J by 0 bases, and 10 bases separated the two germline ends. CDR3 amino acids: CASSRDIYSNQPQHF. The CDR3 DNA sequence: TGTGCCAGTAGTAGGGACATCTATAGCAATCAGCCCCAGCATTTT.

V usage is TRBV4-2 and J usage is TRBJ2-3; D is unclear. Germline V lookup: CDR1 LGHNA, CDR2 YNFKEQ. The V end was cut by 3 bases, the J end by 4 bases, with 8 bases between. The CDR3 contains 13 residues. The CDR3 spells CASSHTRADTQYF. The CDR3 DNA reads TGTGCCAGCAGCCACACTCGGGCAGATACGCAGTATTTT.

This clone was detected many times. The chain recombines TRBV7-2 with TRBJ1-2, with 9 bases fitting TRBD1. The CDR3 spans 15 residues. Germline trimming cut 6 bases from V and 2 bases from J; bases unmatched to any gene: 7. Germline lookup yields CDR1 SGHTA and CDR2 FQGNSA. CDR3 protein: CASRGGTGLNYGYTF. The CDR3 DNA reads TGTGCCAGCAGGGGGGGGACAGGGCTAAACTATGGCTACACCTTC.

The V and J genes are TRBV19 and TRBJ2-3; 8 nucleotides align to TRBD2. Looked up from germline, CDR1 is LNHDA and CDR2 is SQIVND (reference sequence). The junction had 3 bases not matched to a gene; V was cut back by 5 bases and J by 2 bases. CDR3 length equals 14 residues. CDR3 sequence (DNA): TGTGCCAGTAGTTTGCGGGAGGCCACAGATACGCAGTATTTT. It specifies CASSLREATDTQYF.

The chain carries TRBV28 and TRBJ1-2; D remains ambiguous. Trimming stripped 2 bases from V and 4 bases from J, with 14 bases between. Per the germline V gene, CDR1 is MDHEN and CDR2 is SYDVKM. The CDR3 loop spans 15 amino acids. CDR3 in amino acids: CASSLLGEKLYGYTF. The CDR3 DNA is TGTGCCAGCAGTTTACTCGGGGAGAAACTCTATGGCTACACCTTC.

The chain employs TRBV5-1 and TRBJ2-5; 7 nucleotides match TRBD2. CDR3 length: 14 residues. V dropped 4 bases and J dropped 5; count of bases not matched to a gene: 8. Germline CDR1 reads SGHRS; CDR2 reads YFSETQ. The CDR3, as DNA: TGCGCCAGCAGCCCGGACGGACTAGGGGAGACCCAGTACTTC. Its translation: CASSPDGLGETQYF. Supplemented by reference TRBV5-1 and TRBJ2-5, the full variable domain reads KAGVTQTPRYLIKTRGQQVTLSCSPISGHRSVSWYQQTPGQGLQFLFEYFSETQRNKGNFPGRFSGRQFSNSRSEMNVSTLELGDSALYLCASSPDGLGETQYFGPGTRLLVL.

The rearrangement links TRBV3-1 (or the pseudogene TRBV3-2) to TRBJ1-3; tentatively, D is TRBD1 (6 bases). V lost 4 bases and J lost 7, with 11 bases in between. Germline CDR1 and CDR2: LGHDT and YNNKEL (reference sequence). This CDR3 spans 13 amino acids. The DNA for the CDR3 is TGTGCCAGCAGCCCAAGTACAGGGAACACCATATATTTT. Residues: CASSPSTGNTIYF.

The chain links TRBV5-1 to TRBJ2-1; 8 bases fit TRBD1. Unmatched junction bases numbered 5, after V lost 4 bases and J lost 8 bases. This CDR3 spans 13 amino acids. Germline V gene sequence: CDR1 SGHRS, CDR2 YFSETQ. The CDR3 loop reads CASSRTGRDEQFF. The CDR3 region has the DNA TGCGCCAGCAGCCGGACAGGGCGCGATGAGCAGTTCTTC. The entire variable domain, with the rest obtained from reference TRBV5-1 and TRBJ2-1, is as follows: KAGVTQTPRYLIKTRGQQVTLSCSPISGHRSVSWYQQTPGQGLQFLFEYFSETQRNKGNFPGRFSGRQFSNSRSEMNVSTLELGDSALYLCASSRTGRDEQFFGPGTRLTVL.

This rearrangement joins TRBV19 to TRBJ2-3; D is possibly TRBD1 (5 bases). Trimming removed 7 bases from V and 0 bases from J, with 11 bases in between. Germline CDR1 reads LNHDA; CDR2 reads SQIVND (reference sequence). The CDR3 covers 14 residues. The CDR3: CASNFGASTDTQYF. The CDR3, as DNA: TGTGCCAGTAACTTTGGGGCTAGCACAGATACGCAGTATTTT. The full variable domain, with the rest looked up from reference TRBV19 and TRBJ2-3, is DGGITQSPKYLFRKEGQNVTLSCEQNLNHDAMYWYRQDPGQGLRLIYYSQIVNDFQKGDIAEGYSVSREKKESFPLTVTSAQKNPTAFYLCASNFGASTDTQYFGPGTRLTVL.

This chain links TRBV11-2 with TRBJ2-1, with 8 bases identical to TRBD1. The CDR3 is made up of 15 amino acids. Germline V gives CDR1 SGHAT, CDR2 FQNNGV. Trimming removed 0 bases from V and 7 bases from J; junction bases left unmatched: 5. The CDR3 DNA sequence: TGTGCCAGCAGCTTAGAGCCAGGGGGCCTGAATGAGCAGTTCTTC. This codes for CASSLEPGGLNEQFF.

This clone came up once. The CDR3 coding sequence is TGTGCCAGCAGCCAAGCAAGGGGGAATCAGCCCCAGCATTTT. It specifies CASSQARGNQPQHF. The chain is built from TRBV3-1 (or the pseudogene TRBV3-2) and TRBJ1-5; possibly TRBD1 for D (6 bases). The CDR3 consists of 14 residues. Per germline, CDR1 LGHDT and CDR2 YNNKEL (reference sequence). V lost 1 base to trimming and J lost 4 bases, with 8 bases between them.

This chain connects TRBV11-2 to TRBJ2-2, with 9 bases fitting TRBD1. Looked up from germline, CDR1 is SGHAT and CDR2 is FQNNGV. The junction had 13 bases not matched to a gene; V was cut back by 6 bases and J by 8 bases. This CDR3 spans 16 amino acids. The CDR3, as DNA: TGTGCCAGCAGACCGTATTCCGGGACAGGGACAGGGGAGCTGTTTTTT. The encoded protein is CASRPYSGTGTGELFF.

The V call is TRBV7-2, the J call TRBJ2-3, with D hard to call. The CDR3 totals 14 residues. V was clipped by 4 bases and J by 3 bases, with 11 bases between them. Germline V gene data show CDR1 as SGHTA and CDR2 as FQGNSA. This chain's CDR3 is CASSSSLLTDTQYF. The CDR3 nucleotides are TGTGCCAGCAGCTCTTCCCTTCTAACAGATACGCAGTATTTT.

The chain is built from TRBV5-1 and TRBJ2-1; D is undetermined. Trimming pared 2 bases from V and 2 bases from J, leaving 5 bases between. This CDR3 spans 13 amino acids. Germline V CDR1 and CDR2: SGHRS, YFSETQ. CDR3 sequence (DNA): TGCGCCAGCAGCTTTGCAGCCTACAATGAGCAGTTCTTC. Amino acid sequence: CASSFAAYNEQFF.

The rearrangement links TRBV15 to TRBJ2-2; 8 nucleotides agree with TRBD1. Losses at the gene ends were 3 bases for V and 7 bases for J; bases not matched to a gene: 4. From germline, CDR1 is LNHNV and CDR2 YYDKDF (reference sequence). This CDR3 spans 14 amino acids. CDR3 bases: TGTGCCACCAGCAGGGCACAGGGGGTCGGGGAGCTGTTTTTT. This encodes CATSRAQGVGELFF.

This chain connects TRBV7-6 to TRBJ2-7, with unresolved D. This CDR3 has 15 residues. Trimming left V 0 bases short and J 1 base short, with 10 bases between. Germline values: CDR1 SGHVS, CDR2 FNYEAQ. Here the CDR3 reads CASSLAARGSYEQYF. CDR3 bases: TGTGCCAGCAGCTTAGCGGCGCGCGGATCCTACGAGCAGTACTTC.

The table lists this clone with a count of one. V and J are TRBV6-1 and TRBJ2-7; possibly TRBD2 for D (5 bases). The length of the CDR3 is 16 residues. CDR1 and CDR2 (germline): MNHNS, SASEGT. The V end was cut by 0 bases, the J end by 0 bases, with 12 bases between. CDR3 in DNA: TGTGCCAGCAGTGAAGCGCGGGTCAAAGTCTCCTACGAGCAGTACTTC. It is translated as CASSEARVKVSYEQYF.

The DNA of the CDR3 is TGTGCCAGCAGTTTGAACAGGGGTTCGGCCGAGCAGTACTTC. As protein: CASSLNRGSAEQYF. The chain combines TRBV28 with TRBJ2-7, with TRBD1 matching over 7 bases. V gave up 3 bases and J gave up 6 bases; unmatched junction bases: 8. This CDR3 spans 14 amino acids. Per germline, CDR1 MDHEN and CDR2 SYDVKM.

This clone was seen only once. The chain joins TRBV9 to TRBJ2-2; TRBD2 matches 7 bases. Germline V CDR1 and CDR2: SGDLS, YYNGEE. The CDR3 is 18 amino acids. Trimming removed 0 bases from V and 5 bases from J; junction bases left unmatched: 13. The CDR3, as DNA: TGTGCCAGCAGCGTAGATTTCGGCGGGAGCTTGGGGACCGGGGAGCTGTTTTTT. Protein: CASSVDFGGSLGTGELFF. Drawing the rest from reference TRBV9 and TRBJ2-2, the complete variable domain is DSGVTQTPKHLITATGQRVTLRCSPRSGDLSVYWYQQSLDQGLQFLIQYYNGEERAKGNILERFSAQQFPDLHSELNLSSLELGDSALYFCASSVDFGGSLGTGELFFGEGSRLTVL.